The 9 T cell receptor beta chains listed next were all sequenced from one sample in a study of shared clonotypes between healthy human individuals. The assay was immunoSEQ multiplex PCR, and TCRdb's table has in-frame clones only and misses some. The sample has around 2.3 million clones, approximately 96% seen once. Sequenced material: naive CD4+ T cells sorted from blood. The subset: CD45RA+ positively selected. The receptors stem from a man younger than 30 in good health.

This sequence joins TRBV15 and TRBJ2-5; 11 nucleotides align to TRBD2. Germline V gene data show CDR1 as LNHNV and CDR2 as YYDKDF (reference sequence). This CDR3 spans 15 amino acids. Losses at the gene ends were 4 bases for V and 4 bases for J; bases not matched to a gene: 5. The CDR3 here is CATSKIAGGPETQYF. In DNA, the CDR3 is TGTGCCACCAGCAAAATAGCGGGGGGGCCAGAGACCCAGTACTTC.

The chain employs TRBV6-1 and TRBJ1-6; no definite D call. Between the trimmed V and J ends, which lost 7 bases and 5 bases, there was a span of 6 bases. Germline V gene data show CDR1 as MNHNS and CDR2 as SASEGT. This CDR3 is 12 amino acids long. The CDR3, as DNA: TGTGCCAGCAAGCCGGATAATTCACCCCTCCACTTT. Protein product: CASKPDNSPLHF.

This clone has a single count. The chain couples TRBV29-1 to TRBJ2-3, with D unresolved. V was clipped by 6 bases and J by 5 bases, with 9 bases between them. The germline V gene encodes CDR1 SQVTM and CDR2 ANQGSEA. The CDR3 length is 11 residues. CDR3 in DNA: TGCAGCGTCGGAAAGGGAGATACGCAGTATTTT. As protein: CSVGKGDTQYF.

The chain combines TRBV30 with TRBJ1-6; D gene unclear. Trimming cost V 0 bases and J 7 bases, with 7 bases left between them. CDR3 length: 13 amino acids. Germline lookup yields CDR1 GTSNPN and CDR2 SVGIG (reference sequence). In DNA, the CDR3 is TGTGCCTGGAGTGTACAGACCAATTCACCCCTCCACTTT. Translated, it gives CAWSVQTNSPLHF.

The chain has TRBV6-1 and TRBJ1-1, with a tentative D call TRBD1 (6 bases). V lost 6 bases and J lost 1, with 12 bases in between. This CDR3 has 14 residues. The germline V gene encodes CDR1 MNHNS and CDR2 SASEGT. CDR3: CASRTGDTNTEAFF. The CDR3 nucleotides are TGTGCCAGCAGGACGGGGGACACGAACACTGAAGCTTTCTTT.

This chain links TRBV18 with TRBJ2-2; tentatively, D is TRBD2 (5 bases). Trimming left V 3 bases short and J 7 bases short, with 12 bases between. The CDR3 is 14 residues long. The V gene's germline CDR1 is KGHSH and CDR2 LQKENI. The CDR3 sequence is CASSPEGGIGELFF. The DNA of the CDR3 is TGTGCCAGCTCACCTGAGGGCGGAATCGGGGAGCTGTTTTTT.

This sequence joins TRBV14 and TRBJ2-2; tentatively, D is TRBD1 (5 bases). This CDR3 region has 16 residues. The germline V gene has CDR1 SGHDN and CDR2 FVKESK. Trimming removed 2 bases at V and 0 bases at J, with 10 bases between. The DNA for the CDR3 is TGTGCCAGCAGCCAACGGACACCCTCGAACACCGGGGAGCTGTTTTTT. Protein sequence: CASSQRTPSNTGELFF.

V usage is TRBV5-1 and J usage is TRBJ2-2, with D perhaps matching TRBD1 or TRBD2 (5 bases each). V dropped 4 bases and J dropped 1 base, with 14 bases sitting between them. Germline V gene data show CDR1 as SGHRS and CDR2 as YFSETQ. This CDR3 comprises 16 residues. As DNA, the CDR3 is TGCGCCAGCAGCGGGGCCGGGACGGGGAACACCGGGGAGCTGTTTTTT. Translation gives CASSGAGTGNTGELFF. The complete variable domain, with remaining parts taken from reference TRBV5-1 and TRBJ2-2, reads KAGVTQTPRYLIKTRGQQVTLSCSPISGHRSVSWYQQTPGQGLQFLFEYFSETQRNKGNFPGRFSGRQFSNSRSEMNVSTLELGDSALYLCASSGAGTGNTGELFFGEGSRLTVL.

The chain is built from TRBV5-4 and TRBJ2-7; D not resolved. This CDR3 is built from 14 residues. The ends were cut back, 3 bases at V and 1 base at J, with 11 bases in the middle. The germline CDR1 and CDR2 sequences are SGHNT and YYREEE (reference sequence). DNA of the CDR3: TGTGCCAGCAGCTACGACATGGATTCCTACGAGCAGTACTTC. This sequence encodes CASSYDMDSYEQYF.